Here is one T cell receptor beta chain with its context. The data originate from a study of blood T cell repertoires in COVID-19. Study details: PBMCs, B-cell-depleted T cells, or T cells were the source of the cDNA or gDNA that made up the material.

Seattle enrolled patients during active infection and tracked them longitudinally. Germline CDR1 is MNHEY and CDR2 is SVGAGI. Trimming took 7 bases from V and 9 from J; bases not matched to a gene: 10. The CDR3 spans 13 residues. In the study's own analysis: For nucleated cells, counts were estimated from reference gene primer amplification. The assay was immunoSEQ multiplex PCR, and TCRdb's table has in-frame clones only and misses some. That table is the source of V, J and clone size, and D and trimming were worked out from the DNA. The data show over 60,000 clones, with approximately 80% seen just once and about 14% held by the top ten.

The specimen sequenced was peripheral blood. The receptor was derived from a man between 45 and 60 years old with COVID-19, enrolled during active disease. The rearrangement links TRBV6-5 to TRBJ2-3; 7 nucleotides match TRBD1. The CDR3 loop is CASTKEGATTQYF. The CDR3 DNA is TGTGCCAGCACCAAAGAGGGGGCCACAACGCAGTATTTT.